Each of the 21 T cell receptor beta chains below was sequenced from the same sample in a study of PD-1 blockade in classical Hodgkin lymphoma. Time point denoted: cycle 4 day 1 (C4D1), after 5 to 7 weeks of nivolumab. Following autologous stem cell transplantation, relapse occurred in every patient, and exposure to brentuximab vedotin varied. Method: immunoSEQ multiplex PCR; TCRdb's copy keeps in-frame clones and lacks some. Among some 93,000 clones listed, over 75% were seen once. The sequenced sample was peripheral blood mononuclear cells (PBMCs), obtained before the fourth cycle of nivolumab. These receptor sequences come from a human donor with classical Hodgkin lymphoma.

V and J are TRBV28 and TRBJ2-5; 8 positions match TRBD2. This CDR3 region has 15 residues. J gave up 5 bases and V 4 bases, and 9 bases lay outside the gene matches. The germline V gene encodes CDR1 MDHEN and CDR2 SYDVKM. The CDR3 DNA follows: TGTGCCAGCAGTTCCACGGATGGCGGGAGGGAGACCCAGTACTTC. It translates to CASSSTDGGRETQYF.

This chain connects TRBV27 to TRBJ2-3; 8 bases align to TRBD1. Germline V gene lookup returns CDR1 MNHEY and CDR2 SMNVEV (reference sequence). J gave up 2 bases and V 6 bases, and 4 bases lay outside the gene matches. The CDR3 runs 14 residues. The CDR3 sequence is CASRTGDPTDTQYF. The CDR3 nucleotides read TGTGCCAGCAGGACAGGGGACCCCACAGATACGCAGTATTTT.

This chain connects TRBV6-5 to TRBJ2-5; 11 bases are shared with TRBD1. After removal of 11 bases from V and 1 base from J, the junction contained 9 bases not matched to a gene. This CDR3 contains 15 residues. Germline values: CDR1 MNHEY, CDR2 SVGAGI. This CDR3 reads CAAARDRGIQETQYF. Written as DNA, the CDR3 is TGTGCCGCAGCCCGGGACAGGGGGATCCAAGAGACCCAGTACTTC.

The chain joins TRBV27 to TRBJ2-7, with 7 bases identical to TRBD1. This CDR3 spans 18 amino acids. Losses at the gene ends were 7 bases for V and 0 bases for J; bases not matched to a gene: 18. Germline V gives CDR1 MNHEY, CDR2 SMNVEV (reference sequence). The CDR3 loop is CASTFRGTASSPSYEQYF. CDR3 DNA sequence: TGTGCCAGCACTTTTAGAGGGACAGCCAGTTCCCCCTCCTACGAGCAGTACTTC.

Here the CDR3 DNA reads TGTGCCAGCAGCTTGGTCAGGGGCAGGACGGCCCTCCACTTT. This encodes CASSLVRGRTALHF. V and J are TRBV5-6 and TRBJ1-6, with a weak D call TRBD1 (6 bases). The CDR3 covers 14 residues. In germline, CDR1 is SGHDT, CDR2 YYEEEE. Trimming cost V 0 bases and J 14 bases, with 15 bases left between them.

The gene calls are TRBV10-3 and TRBJ2-7; no clear D. CDR1 and CDR2 (germline): ENHRY, SYGVKD. This CDR3 has 13 residues. V gave up 9 bases and J gave up 7 bases, with 19 bases separating them. CDR3 bases: TGTGCCATGCGTGATTCAGCTTTGCAAGAGCAGTACTTC. It is translated as CAMRDSALQEQYF.

V usage is TRBV6-1 and J usage is TRBJ1-3, with D hard to call. Germline V gene data show CDR1 as MNHNS and CDR2 as SASEGT. The CDR3 extends over 14 amino acids. Trimming removed 5 bases from V and 2 bases from J, with 10 bases in between. The DNA of the CDR3 is TGTGCCAGCAGTTTTACCGTGGCTGGAAACACCATATATTTT. Its translation: CASSFTVAGNTIYF.

The chain carries TRBV5-5 and TRBJ2-5; D perhaps matches TRBD1 (6 bases). From germline, CDR1 is SGHKS and CDR2 YYEKEE (reference sequence). V lost 0 bases, J lost 4 bases, and 7 bases lay in between. CDR3 size: 13 residues. This chain's CDR3 is CASSLAGVETQYF. The CDR3 DNA sequence: TGTGCCAGCAGCTTGGCAGGGGTAGAGACCCAGTACTTC.

The genes are TRBV19 and TRBJ2-7; D gene ambiguous. Germline assignment: CDR1 LNHDA and CDR2 SQIVND (reference sequence). The CDR3 loop spans 14 amino acids. Trimming took off 3 bases at V and 0 bases at J, with 9 bases between the two ends. As DNA, the CDR3 is TGTGCCAGTAGTATTTATCATCTCTCCTACGAGCAGTACTTC. Its translation is CASSIYHLSYEQYF. Combining the CDR3 with reference TRBV19 and TRBJ2-7 gives the whole variable domain DGGITQSPKYLFRKEGQNVTLSCEQNLNHDAMYWYRQDPGQGLRLIYYSQIVNDFQKGDIAEGYSVSREKKESFPLTVTSAQKNPTAFYLCASSIYHLSYEQYFGPGTRLTVT.

This clone has ten or more counts. CDR3 nucleotide sequence: TGTGCCAGCAGTTCCCTCGGGACAGGGGACGGGTCTCAGTTCTTC. This encodes CASSSLGTGDGSQFF. J is TRBJ2-1 and V is TRBV6-5; TRBD1 agrees at 10 bases. V was pared by 4 bases and J by 13 bases, with 13 bases of the junction left unmatched. CDR3 length equals 15 residues. Germline V lookup: CDR1 MNHEY, CDR2 SVGAGI.

In its sample, this clone ranks as medium-sized. V is TRBV5-5 and J is TRBJ1-5; maybe TRBD1 (5 bases). V shed 4 bases and J shed 0 bases, with 14 bases lying between them. The CDR3 length is 16 residues. Germline lookup yields CDR1 SGHKS and CDR2 YYEKEE (reference sequence). Written as DNA, the CDR3 is TGTGCCAGCAGCGCCGGGGGGACTAATAGCAATCAGCCCCAGCATTTT. Encoded protein: CASSAGGTNSNQPQHF.

V is TRBV5-4 and J is TRBJ2-7; 11 bases align to TRBD1. V shed 5 bases, J shed 2 bases, and the junction held 6 bases outside the gene matches. This CDR3 spans 15 amino acids. CDR1 is SGHNT and CDR2 is YYREEE in the germline V gene (reference sequence). The CDR3 is CASRKGQGGTYEQYF. For the CDR3, the DNA is TGTGCCAGCAGGAAGGGACAGGGGGGAACCTACGAGCAGTACTTC.

The chain links TRBV5-1 to TRBJ2-2, with D possibly matching TRBD2 (6 bases). This CDR3 is 15 amino acids long. Germline values: CDR1 SGHRS, CDR2 YFSETQ. The V gene lost 4 bases and the J gene lost 0 bases, with 10 bases spanning the gap. For the CDR3, the DNA is TGCGCCAGCAGCACCGGACTAACGAACACCGGGGAGCTGTTTTTT. Its protein product is CASSTGLTNTGELFF.

This chain connects TRBV7-9 to TRBJ2-1; possibly TRBD1 for D (5 bases). Trimming pared 5 bases from V and 3 bases from J, leaving 20 bases between. The CDR3 has 17 amino acids. Per the germline V gene, CDR1 is SEHNR and CDR2 is FQNEAQ (reference sequence). CDR3 bases: TGTGCCAGCAGCGAGAAAGGGGCTGGGCAGGTCTACAATGAGCAGTTCTTC. This translates into CASSEKGAGQVYNEQFF.

This clone was seen more than once but under ten times. The chain has TRBV30 and TRBJ1-5; 7 nucleotides agree with TRBD1. From germline, CDR1 is GTSNPN and CDR2 SVGIG (reference sequence). Losses at the gene ends were 2 bases for V and 1 base for J; bases not matched to a gene: 11. This CDR3 region has 17 residues. DNA for the CDR3: TGTGCCTGGAGTATACATTGGGACAGCGGGAGCAATCAGCCCCAGCATTTT. It encodes CAWSIHWDSGSNQPQHF.

This chain uses TRBV12-5 with TRBJ1-4, with D unresolved. The CDR3 runs 16 residues. Trimming took off 0 bases at V and 8 bases at J, with 16 bases between the two ends. Germline lookup yields CDR1 LGHNT and CDR2 FRNRAP. The CDR3 spells CASGLVHPQREEKLFF. In DNA, the CDR3 is TGTGCTAGTGGTTTGGTACATCCCCAACGAGAGGAAAAACTGTTTTTT.

This chain links TRBV6-5 with TRBJ2-7; 9 bases map to TRBD2. The CDR3 has 15 amino acids. Germline loops: CDR1 MNHEY, CDR2 SVGAGI. With V trimmed by 7 bases and J by 4 bases, 11 bases remained unmatched. The CDR3 coding sequence is TGTGCCAGCACTAAGGGGGCAGCGGGAGGTTACGAGCAGTACTTC. This gives the protein CASTKGAAGGYEQYF.

The rearrangement links TRBV9 to TRBJ2-2, with TRBD2 matching over 8 bases. V was pared by 3 bases and J by 1 base, with 14 bases of the junction left unmatched. The germline V gene has CDR1 SGDLS and CDR2 YYNGEE. This CDR3 contains 19 residues. The CDR3 spells CASSGGAHLAGLNTGELFF. In nucleotides, the CDR3 is TGTGCCAGCAGCGGAGGGGCCCATTTAGCGGGGCTGAACACCGGGGAGCTGTTTTTT.

V gene TRBV11-2 combines with J gene TRBJ1-2, with 10 bases fitting TRBD1. Germline V CDR1 and CDR2: SGHAT, FQNNGV. V lost 5 bases to trimming and J lost 8 bases; unmatched junction nucleotides: 8. This CDR3 contains 14 residues. As DNA, the CDR3 is TGTGCCAGCAGCCACAGGACAGGGGGTTGGGGCTACACCTTC. Translation gives CASSHRTGGWGYTF.

The genes are TRBV7-6 and TRBJ2-7, with D tentatively TRBD1 or TRBD2 (7 bases each). V gave up 3 bases and J gave up 4 bases, with 19 bases separating them. The germline V gene has CDR1 SGHVS and CDR2 FNYEAQ. The CDR3 loop spans 16 amino acids. The DNA of the CDR3 is TGTGCCAGCAGCTTTTCCACAGCGCAGGGGGGGTACGAGCAGTACTTC. This translates into CASSFSTAQGGYEQYF.

The chain employs TRBV5-1 and TRBJ2-1, with a weak D call TRBD1 (6 bases). There are 16 residues in the CDR3. Trimming pared 0 bases from V and 6 bases from J, leaving 16 bases between. Germline CDR1 is SGHRS and CDR2 is YFSETQ. CDR3 residues: CASSLDRVARVNEQFF. The CDR3 DNA reads TGCGCCAGCAGCTTGGACAGGGTGGCAAGGGTCAATGAGCAGTTCTTC. The full variable domain, with the rest looked up from reference TRBV5-1 and TRBJ2-1, is KAGVTQTPRYLIKTRGQQVTLSCSPISGHRSVSWYQQTPGQGLQFLFEYFSETQRNKGNFPGRFSGRQFSNSRSEMNVSTLELGDSALYLCASSLDRVARVNEQFFGPGTRLTVL.